This T cell receptor beta chain was profiled in a study of technical replicates of blood from a few donors. Germline loops: CDR1 MNHEY, CDR2 SVGAGI. V shed 0 bases, J shed 9 bases, and the junction held 6 bases outside the gene matches. The CDR3 runs 15 residues. The protocol was immunoSEQ multiplex PCR, while the TCRdb copy is restricted to in-frame clones and leaves out a portion. The repertoire holds about 80,000 clones, with roughly 97% as singletons. This receptor was obtained from a human donor in good health. The sample taken for sequencing was T cells isolated from PBMCs. The chain employs TRBV6-5 and TRBJ2-7; TRBD1 matches at 12 bases. The chain's CDR3 is CASSYSGTGGLPQYF. For the CDR3, the DNA is TGTGCCAGCAGTTACTCCGGGACAGGGGGCCTGCCGCAGTACTTC.